This T cell receptor (beta chain) was captured by sequencing in a study of blood T cells in healthy people across ages (dated by TCRdb to between 2014 and 2016). Background on the whole study: In model experiments, template switching captured about one uniquely barcoded TCR beta cDNA molecule for every two T cells. The study analyzed two additional independent replicas of 1 million unique cDNA reads from the same blood draw for two donors, one aged 18 to 29 and one aged 80 or older. Donors were grouped into four age groups: young (average approximately 15 years), middle-aged (39), aged (roughly 62) and long-lived (around 82). Using deep sequencing normalized with unique cDNA molecular identifiers, the study measured how TCR beta repertoire diversity changes with age. To avoid experimental bias, donors of different ages were spread randomly across the sequencing lanes.

The germline V gene supplies CDR1 KGHSH and CDR2 LQKENI. Trimming takes 2 bases from V and 1 base from J, and the germline ends sit 11 bases apart. There are 15 amino acids in the CDR3, from cysteine to phenylalanine inclusive. Only the CDR3 DNA is retained, 45 bases long and in frame from the first base. The investigation overall reported the following: Bulk unsorted PBMC profiling prevented conclusive comparison of naive and antigen-experienced compartments. Because the CMV infection status of the donors was unknown, age-related changes in expanded clonotypes may potentially have been confounded. Compared with the aged group, more naive CD4+ T cells, fewer expanded clones and increased TCR diversity were shown by the long-lived group, suggesting age selection. Total diversity estimates from one million sequenced T cells were considered lower bounds and underestimates. There was a strong correlation between observed TCR beta diversity and the percentage of naive T cells measured by flow cytometry. Observed TCR beta diversity per million T cells fell roughly linearly with age, and a significant reduction was already apparent by age about 38.

Donors were under 40 systemically healthy Caucasian individuals from Russia aged 6 to 90 years. Roughly 10 milliliters of peripheral blood were collected from each donor into EDTA-treated Vacutainer tubes. PBMCs were isolated by Ficoll-Paque density-gradient centrifugation, with at least 6 million obtained per sample. Trizol reagent was used to extract total RNA from the PBMCs, yielding at least 6 micrograms per sample. For every donor, an aliquot of PBMCs went through flow cytometry to measure the percentages of naive CD45RAhigh/CD27high T cells. Remarks on this clonotype: Its specific antigen is unknown. No base quality information exists; no much larger clone differs at one position.

The library was prepared using 5' RACE. Instrument used: Illumina HiSeq 2500. A second PCR of about 7 to 12 cycles was run with a J-beta primer mix and a sample-barcoded 5' primer. A template-switch 5' adaptor carrying 12 random nucleotides introduced a unique molecular identifier onto each TCR beta cDNA molecule. Each sample yielded at least 2.5 million CDR3-containing paired-end reads. First-strand cDNA synthesis was performed from all RNA using the Mint cDNA synthesis kit, with priming by a TRBC-specific oligonucleotide. All cDNA was treated with uracil-DNA glycosylase and then went through a first 18-cycle PCR with the universal primers M1SS and BC2_uni_R. On the study's bioinformatics: For normalization, 1 million high-quality reads, each with a distinct molecular identifier, were randomly selected from each sample. Reads with shared molecular identifiers were discarded instead of being binned into consensus sequences. MiTCR, set to a Q25 quality threshold and the strictest error-elimination algorithm, was used for CDR3 identification, clonotype clustering and error correction. A nonparametric unseen species model using Euler transformation provided a lower-bound estimate of total TCR beta diversity. TCRdb handled the public reads itself, with Q25 trimming in fastp and clone calling in MiXCR, and kept productive beta chains. Rows with one shared CDR3 protein collapse into an entry with the most common genes and DNA. The V and J calls and clone size come from TCRdb's table, not from the authors' own analysis. The sample table lists hundreds of thousands of distinct CDR3 sequences, roughly 21% of them with a count of one. 3.5% to 4% of the sample is held by the ten biggest clonotypes.

Here the chain combines TRBV18 and TRBJ2-5; TRBD1 is a weak D gene call, 6 bases matching. This clonotype was obtained from a man in his sixties or seventies in good health. Input material: blood. CDR3 reads: CASSPFTGIQETQYF. The nucleotide sequence reads TGTGCCAGCTCACCATTTACAGGGATCCAAGAGACCCAGTACTTC.